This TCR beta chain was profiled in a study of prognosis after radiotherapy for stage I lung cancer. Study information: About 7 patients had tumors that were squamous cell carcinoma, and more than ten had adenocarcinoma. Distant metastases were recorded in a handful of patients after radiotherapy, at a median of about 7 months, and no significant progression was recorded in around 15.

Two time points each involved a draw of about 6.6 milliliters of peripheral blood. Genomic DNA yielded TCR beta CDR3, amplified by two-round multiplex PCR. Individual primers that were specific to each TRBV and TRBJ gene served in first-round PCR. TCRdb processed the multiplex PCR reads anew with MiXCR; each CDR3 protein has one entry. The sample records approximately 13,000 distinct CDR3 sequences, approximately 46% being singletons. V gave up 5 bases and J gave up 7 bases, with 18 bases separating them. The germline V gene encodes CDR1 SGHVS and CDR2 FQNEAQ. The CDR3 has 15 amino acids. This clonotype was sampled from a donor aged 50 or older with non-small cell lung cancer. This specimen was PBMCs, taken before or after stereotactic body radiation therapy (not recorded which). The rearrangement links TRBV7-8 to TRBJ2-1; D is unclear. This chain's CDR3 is CASSNRVRVWNEQFF. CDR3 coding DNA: TGTGCCAGCAGCAATAGGGTAAGGGTTTGGAATGAGCAGTTCTTC.